Listed here are 16 T cell receptor beta chains from one sample, sequenced in a study of Ad26.COV2.S vaccination and SARS-CoV-2 variants. Data came from immunoSEQ multiplex PCR; TCRdb stores just in-frame clones and leaves some out. The sample lists hundreds of thousands of clones, roughly 91% occurring once. Treatment of the sample: 15 to 20 received Ad26.COV2.S at low or high dose, single or two shots; 5 received placebo; per-sample allocation not given. Following the first vaccine or placebo injection, samples were taken on day 63. Specimen: peripheral blood, collected in a trial of Ad26.COV2.S vaccine versus placebo. The origin of the receptors is a person between 18 and 59 years old who received the Ad26.COV2.S COVID-19 vaccine or a placebo.

V and J are TRBV7-8 and TRBJ1-5; no reliable D call. The germline gives CDR1 SGHVS, CDR2 FQNEAQ. The CDR3 spans 13 residues. With 5 bases removed from V and 7 bases from J, the gap between germline ends came to 12 bases. This chain's CDR3 is CASSPILEQPQHF. The CDR3 nucleotides read TGTGCCAGCAGCCCCATTCTTGAGCAGCCCCAGCATTTT.

This chain connects TRBV2 to TRBJ1-1, with TRBD1 matching over 11 bases. Germline CDR1 and CDR2: SNHLY and FYNNEI. The J segment lost 1 base and the V segment lost 6 bases, leaving 4 bases of the junction unmatched. The CDR3 has 15 residues. The CDR3 DNA follows: TGTGCCAGCAGGAGGACAGGGGGCAAGAACACTGAAGCTTTCTTT. This sequence encodes CASRRTGGKNTEAFF. The variable domain in full, completed from reference TRBV2 and TRBJ1-1, reads EPEVTQTPSHQVTQMGQEVILRCVPISNHLYFYWYRQILGQKVEFLVSFYNNEISEKSEIFDDQFSVERPDGSNFTLKIRSTKLEDSAMYFCASRRTGGKNTEAFFGQGTRLTVV.

The V and J genes are TRBV5-4 and TRBJ1-1, with D possibly matching TRBD1 (6 bases). This CDR3 has 13 residues. Germline V CDR1 and CDR2: SGHNT, YYREEE (reference sequence). Trimming left V 7 bases short and J 2 bases short, with 12 bases between. The CDR3 loop reads CASQRGGNTEAFF. CDR3 nucleotide sequence: TGTGCCAGCCAACGAGGGGGAAACACTGAAGCTTTCTTT.

The chain joins TRBV10-1 to TRBJ1-1, with D uncertain. The CDR3 has 14 residues. Germline V gene sequence: CDR1 WNHNN, CDR2 SYGVQD (reference sequence). The V end was cut by 5 bases, the J end by 1 base, with 11 bases between. CDR3 protein: CASSKDGENTEAFF. The CDR3 DNA reads as TGCGCCAGCAGTAAGGACGGGGAGAACACTGAAGCTTTCTTT.

This clone was detected once. The chain employs TRBV7-2 and TRBJ2-5; TRBD2 agrees at 8 bases. The CDR3 is 17 residues long. The germline gives CDR1 SGHTA, CDR2 FQGNSA. The V segment lost 0 bases and the J segment 0 bases; nucleotides outside the gene matches: 6. CDR3 sequence (DNA): TGTGCCAGCAGCTTAGCGCGGGGCGGGGGGTACCAAGAGACCCAGTACTTC. Protein: CASSLARGGGYQETQYF. Full variable domain (remainder filled in from reference TRBV7-2 and TRBJ2-5): GAGVSQSPSNKVTEKGKDVELRCDPISGHTALYWYRQSLGQGLEFLIYFQGNSAPDKSGLPSDRFSAERTGGSVSTLTIQRTQQEDSAVYLCASSLARGGGYQETQYFGPGTRLLVL.

V is TRBV9 and J is TRBJ1-1; TRBD1 matches at 7 bases. The germline gives CDR1 SGDLS, CDR2 YYNGEE. The CDR3 has 17 residues. The V gene end was trimmed by 0 bases and the J gene end by 1 base; junction bases not matched to a gene: 9. CDR3 residues: CASSVEQGTSRNTEAFF. CDR3 nucleotides: TGTGCCAGCAGCGTAGAACAGGGGACTTCCAGGAACACTGAAGCTTTCTTT.

This clone was recorded only once. V is TRBV5-1 and J is TRBJ1-2, with D possibly matching TRBD1 (6 bases). Germline V gene lookup returns CDR1 SGHRS and CDR2 YFSETQ. The CDR3 totals 13 residues. Between the trimmed V and J ends, which lost 6 bases and 4 bases, there was a span of 13 bases. The DNA of the CDR3 is TGCGCCAGCAATCAACAGGGCGGCTATGGCTACACCTTC. The encoded protein is CASNQQGGYGYTF.

The chain uses TRBV10-3 and TRBJ1-4, with no clear D. V lost 2 bases to trimming and J lost 7 bases, with 14 bases between them. Per germline, CDR1 ENHRY and CDR2 SYGVKD. This CDR3 region has 15 residues. The CDR3 DNA follows: TGTGCCATCAGTGAGGACCCCCGCTGGGGTGAAAAACTGTTTTTT. Translation: CAISEDPRWGEKLFF.

This chain connects TRBV10-3 to TRBJ2-3, with a possible D match to TRBD2 (6 bases). The V end was cut by 3 bases, the J end by 6 bases, with 10 bases between. The CDR3 runs to 13 residues. The V gene's germline CDR1 is ENHRY and CDR2 SYGVKD. This chain's CDR3 is CAISEGSGDTQYF. CDR3 bases: TGTGCCATCAGTGAAGGTAGCGGCGATACGCAGTATTTT.

CDR3 residues: CASQGGENTEAFF. The DNA of the CDR3 is TGTGCCTCCCAGGGTGGGGAGAACACTGAAGCTTTCTTT. The rearrangement links TRBV30 to TRBJ1-1, with TRBD1 as a possible D gene (5 bases). The V and J ends lost 7 bases and 1 base respectively, with 13 bases between them. The germline V gene encodes CDR1 GTSNPN and CDR2 SVGIG (reference sequence). The CDR3 extends over 13 amino acids.

The V gene is TRBV2, the J gene TRBJ2-6; maybe TRBD2 (5 bases). CDR1 is SNHLY, CDR2 FYNNEI, per germline. CDR3 length: 19 amino acids. The V and J ends lost 8 bases and 0 bases respectively, with 23 bases between them. The CDR3 here is CASCGTGKFSSSGANVLTF. The CDR3 bases are TGTGCCAGCTGTGGTACGGGGAAGTTCTCTAGCTCTGGGGCCAACGTCCTGACTTTC.

The chain couples TRBV7-8 to TRBJ2-5; D uncertain. Trimming shortened V by 3 bases and J by 4 bases, and 9 bases separated the two germline ends. The V gene's germline CDR1 is SGHVS and CDR2 FQNEAQ. CDR3 size: 13 residues. The CDR3 nucleotides are TGTGCCAGCAGCTTCGGATGGAGAGAGACCCAGTACTTC. Protein: CASSFGWRETQYF.

V is TRBV6-6 and J is TRBJ1-1; no definite D call. V was pared by 6 bases and J by 2 bases, with 7 bases between. Germline CDR1 is MNHNY and CDR2 is SVGAGI (reference sequence). The CDR3 has 12 amino acids. CDR3: CASSGDNTEAFF. The CDR3 DNA follows: TGTGCCAGCAGCGGAGACAACACTGAAGCTTTCTTT.

J is TRBJ2-1 and V is TRBV6-5; D is perhaps TRBD1 or TRBD2 (5 bases each). The V end lost 6 bases, the J end lost 7 bases, and 13 bases lay between the germline ends. The CDR3 spans 13 residues. Germline V gene sequence: CDR1 MNHEY, CDR2 SVGAGI. The chain's CDR3 is CASRRGGANEQFF. Written as DNA, the CDR3 is TGTGCCAGCAGACGGGGTGGGGCTAATGAGCAGTTCTTC.

The chain couples TRBV5-6 to TRBJ2-7; possible D gene TRBD2, 5 bases. The CDR3 runs to 13 residues. V lost 2 bases, J lost 4 bases, and 10 bases lay in between. Germline CDR1 SGHDT, CDR2 YYEEEE. CDR3 protein: CASSFGLAYEQYF. CDR3 bases: TGTGCCAGCAGCTTCGGCCTAGCTTACGAGCAGTACTTC.

This chain uses TRBV19 with TRBJ2-3; D is unclear. CDR3 size: 13 residues. V lost 2 bases to trimming and J lost 2 bases, with 5 bases between them. Germline loops: CDR1 LNHDA, CDR2 SQIVND (reference sequence). CDR3 nucleotides: TGTGCCAGTAGTATACGGCACACAGATACGCAGTATTTT. This gives the protein CASSIRHTDTQYF.